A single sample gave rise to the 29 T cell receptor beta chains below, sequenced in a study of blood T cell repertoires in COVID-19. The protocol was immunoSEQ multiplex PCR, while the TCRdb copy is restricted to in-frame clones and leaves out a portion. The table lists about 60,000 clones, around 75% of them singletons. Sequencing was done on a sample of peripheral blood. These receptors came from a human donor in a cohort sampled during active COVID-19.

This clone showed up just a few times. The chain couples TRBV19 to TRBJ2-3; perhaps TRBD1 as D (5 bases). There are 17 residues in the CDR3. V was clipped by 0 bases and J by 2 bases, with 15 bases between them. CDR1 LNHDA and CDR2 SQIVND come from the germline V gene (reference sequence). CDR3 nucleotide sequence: TGTGCCAGTAGTATAGATCACCGGGCAGGGTCCACAGATACGCAGTATTTT. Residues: CASSIDHRAGSTDTQYF.

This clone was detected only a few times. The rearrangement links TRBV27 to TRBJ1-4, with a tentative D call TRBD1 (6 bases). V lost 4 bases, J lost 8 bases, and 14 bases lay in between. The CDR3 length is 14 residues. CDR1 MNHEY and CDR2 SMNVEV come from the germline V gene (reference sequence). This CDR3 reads CASSSRGNREKLFF. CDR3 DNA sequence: TGTGCCAGCAGTTCGAGGGGGAATAGAGAAAAACTGTTTTTT.

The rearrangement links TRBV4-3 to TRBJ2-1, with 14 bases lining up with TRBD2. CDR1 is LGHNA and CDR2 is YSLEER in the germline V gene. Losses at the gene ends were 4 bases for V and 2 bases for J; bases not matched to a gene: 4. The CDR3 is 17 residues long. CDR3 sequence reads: CASSRAGLAGAYNEQFF. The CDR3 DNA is TGCGCCAGCAGCCGCGCGGGACTAGCGGGGGCCTACAATGAGCAGTTCTTC.

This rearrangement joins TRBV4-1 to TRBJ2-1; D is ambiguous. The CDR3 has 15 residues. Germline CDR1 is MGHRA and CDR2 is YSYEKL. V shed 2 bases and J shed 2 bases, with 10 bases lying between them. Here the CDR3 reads CASSQNPETYNEQFF. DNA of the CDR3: TGCGCCAGCAGCCAAAACCCTGAGACCTACAATGAGCAGTTCTTC.

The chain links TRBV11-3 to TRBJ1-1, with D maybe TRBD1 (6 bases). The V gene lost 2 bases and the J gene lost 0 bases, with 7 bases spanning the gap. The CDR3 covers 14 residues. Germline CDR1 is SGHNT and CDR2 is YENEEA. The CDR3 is CASSLQGMNTEAFF. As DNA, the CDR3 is TGTGCCAGCAGCTTACAGGGGATGAACACTGAAGCTTTCTTT. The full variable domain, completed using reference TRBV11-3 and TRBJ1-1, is EAGVVQSPRYKIIEKKQPVAFWCNPISGHNTLYWYLQNLGQGPELLIRYENEEAVDDSQLPKDRFSAERLKGVDSTLKIQPAELGDSAVYLCASSLQGMNTEAFFGQGTRLTVV.

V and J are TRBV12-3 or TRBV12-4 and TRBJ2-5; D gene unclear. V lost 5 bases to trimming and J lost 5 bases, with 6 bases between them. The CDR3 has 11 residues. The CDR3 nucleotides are TGTGCCAGCAGTCACGAGGAGACCCAGTACTTC. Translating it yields CASSHEETQYF.

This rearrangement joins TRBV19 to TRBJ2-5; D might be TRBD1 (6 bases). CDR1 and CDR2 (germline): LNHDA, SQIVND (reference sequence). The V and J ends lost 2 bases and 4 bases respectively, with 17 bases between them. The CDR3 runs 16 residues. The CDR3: CASSINFLGRGETQYF. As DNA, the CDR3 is TGTGCCAGTAGTATAAATTTTCTCGGCAGGGGAGAGACCCAGTACTTC.

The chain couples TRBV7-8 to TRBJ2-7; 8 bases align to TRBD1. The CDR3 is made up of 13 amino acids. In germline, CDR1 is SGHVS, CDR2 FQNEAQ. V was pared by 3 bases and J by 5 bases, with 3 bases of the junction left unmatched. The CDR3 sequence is CASSLDRDHEQYF. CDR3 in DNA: TGTGCCAGCAGCTTGGACAGGGACCACGAGCAGTACTTC.

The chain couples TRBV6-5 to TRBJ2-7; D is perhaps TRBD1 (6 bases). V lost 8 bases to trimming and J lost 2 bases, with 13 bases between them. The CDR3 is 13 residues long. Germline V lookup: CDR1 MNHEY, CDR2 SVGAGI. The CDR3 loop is CASVKTGPYEQYF. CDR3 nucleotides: TGTGCCAGCGTAAAGACAGGACCCTACGAGCAGTACTTC.

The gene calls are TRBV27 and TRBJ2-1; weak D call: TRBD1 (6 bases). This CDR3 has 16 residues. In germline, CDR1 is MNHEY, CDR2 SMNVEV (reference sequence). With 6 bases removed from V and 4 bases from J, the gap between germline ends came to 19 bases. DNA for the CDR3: TGTGCCAGCAGGACAGTGACAGGCCGTCTGTACAATGAGCAGTTCTTC. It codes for CASRTVTGRLYNEQFF.

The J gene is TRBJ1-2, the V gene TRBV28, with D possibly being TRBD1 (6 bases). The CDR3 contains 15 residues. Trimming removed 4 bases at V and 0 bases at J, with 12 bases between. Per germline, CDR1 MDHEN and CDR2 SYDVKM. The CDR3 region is CASSYPTGANYGYTF. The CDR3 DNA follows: TGTGCCAGCAGTTACCCGACAGGAGCTAACTATGGCTACACCTTC.

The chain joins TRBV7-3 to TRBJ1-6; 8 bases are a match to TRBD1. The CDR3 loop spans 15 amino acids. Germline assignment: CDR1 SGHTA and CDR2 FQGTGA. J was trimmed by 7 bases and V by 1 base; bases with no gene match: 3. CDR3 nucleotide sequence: TGTGCCAGCAGCTTAAACGCAGGGGGCAATTCACCCCTCCACTTT. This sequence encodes CASSLNAGGNSPLHF.

The CDR3 is CASSEWSLNTEAFF. In DNA, the CDR3 is TGTGCCAGCAGTGAATGGAGCTTGAACACTGAAGCTTTCTTT. This rearrangement joins TRBV6-1 to TRBJ1-1; no definite D call. This CDR3 comprises 14 residues. V was cut by 2 bases and J by 0 bases, with 7 bases left in between. The V gene's germline CDR1 is MNHNS and CDR2 SASEGT.

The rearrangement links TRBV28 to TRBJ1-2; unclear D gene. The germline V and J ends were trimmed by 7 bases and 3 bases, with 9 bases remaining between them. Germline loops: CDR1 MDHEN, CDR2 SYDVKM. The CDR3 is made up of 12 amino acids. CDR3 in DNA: TGTGCCAGCATTAGTCAGGACTATGGCTACACCTTC. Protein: CASISQDYGYTF.

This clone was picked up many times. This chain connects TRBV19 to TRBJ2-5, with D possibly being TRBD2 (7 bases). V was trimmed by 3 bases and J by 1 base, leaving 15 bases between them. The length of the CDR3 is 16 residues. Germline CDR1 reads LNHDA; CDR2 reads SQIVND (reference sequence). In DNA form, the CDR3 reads TGTGCCAGTAGTATGTTGTGGGAGGGGGGCCAAGAGACCCAGTACTTC. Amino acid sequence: CASSMLWEGGQETQYF.

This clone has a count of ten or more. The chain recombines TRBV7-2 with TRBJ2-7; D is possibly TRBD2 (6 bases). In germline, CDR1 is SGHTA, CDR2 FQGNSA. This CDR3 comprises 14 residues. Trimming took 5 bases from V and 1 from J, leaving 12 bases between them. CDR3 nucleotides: TGTGCCAGCAGCCCTGGACTAAATTCCTACGAGCAGTACTTC. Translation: CASSPGLNSYEQYF.

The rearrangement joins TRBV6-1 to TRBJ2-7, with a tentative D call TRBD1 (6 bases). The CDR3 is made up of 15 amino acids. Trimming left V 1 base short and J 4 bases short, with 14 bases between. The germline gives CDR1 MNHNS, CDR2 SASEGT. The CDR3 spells CASSEGWGPEYEQYF. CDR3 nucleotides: TGTGCCAGCAGTGAAGGGTGGGGGCCGGAGTACGAGCAGTACTTC.

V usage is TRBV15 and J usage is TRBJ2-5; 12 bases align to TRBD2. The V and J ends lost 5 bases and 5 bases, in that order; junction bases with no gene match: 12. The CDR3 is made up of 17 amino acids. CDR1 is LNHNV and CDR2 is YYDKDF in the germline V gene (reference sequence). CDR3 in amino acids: CATSRGLAGPLGETQYF. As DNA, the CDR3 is TGTGCCACCAGCCGGGGACTAGCGGGTCCATTGGGGGAGACCCAGTACTTC.

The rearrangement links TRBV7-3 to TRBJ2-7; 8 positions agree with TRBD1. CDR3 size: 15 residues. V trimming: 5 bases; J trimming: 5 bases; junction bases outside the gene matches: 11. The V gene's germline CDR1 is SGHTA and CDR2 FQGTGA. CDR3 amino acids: CASSPRGTGGNEQYF. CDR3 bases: TGTGCCAGCAGCCCCCGCGGGACAGGTGGGAACGAGCAGTACTTC.

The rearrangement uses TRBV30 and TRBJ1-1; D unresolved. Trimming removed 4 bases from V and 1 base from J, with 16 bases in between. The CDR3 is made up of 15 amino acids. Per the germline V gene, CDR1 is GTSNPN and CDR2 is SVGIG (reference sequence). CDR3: CAWTRRITGNTEAFF. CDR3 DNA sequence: TGTGCCTGGACTCGCCGGATAACGGGGAACACTGAAGCTTTCTTT.

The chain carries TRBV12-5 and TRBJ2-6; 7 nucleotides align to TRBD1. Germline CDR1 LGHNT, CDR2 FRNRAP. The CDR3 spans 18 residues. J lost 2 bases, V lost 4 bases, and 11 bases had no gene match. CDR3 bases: TGTGCTAGTGGTTCAATAGGACAGGCTTCCCCTGGGGCCAACGTCCTGACTTTC. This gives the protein CASGSIGQASPGANVLTF.

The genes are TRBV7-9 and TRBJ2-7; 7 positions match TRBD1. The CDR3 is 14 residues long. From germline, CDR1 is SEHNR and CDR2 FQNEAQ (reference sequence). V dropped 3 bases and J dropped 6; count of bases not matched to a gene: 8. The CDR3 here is CASSLTQGPSEQYF. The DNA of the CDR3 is TGTGCCAGCAGCTTGACACAGGGGCCCAGCGAGCAGTACTTC.

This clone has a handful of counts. This chain's CDR3 is CASSQNTGELFF. DNA for the CDR3: TGCGCCAGCAGCCAGAACACCGGGGAGCTGTTTTTT. The chain couples TRBV5-1 to TRBJ2-2, with D unresolved. Trimming removed 4 bases from V and 1 base from J, with 2 bases in between. The CDR3 totals 12 residues. Germline V gives CDR1 SGHRS, CDR2 YFSETQ. Drawing the rest from reference TRBV5-1 and TRBJ2-2, the complete variable domain is KAGVTQTPRYLIKTRGQQVTLSCSPISGHRSVSWYQQTPGQGLQFLFEYFSETQRNKGNFPGRFSGRQFSNSRSEMNVSTLELGDSALYLCASSQNTGELFFGEGSRLTVL.

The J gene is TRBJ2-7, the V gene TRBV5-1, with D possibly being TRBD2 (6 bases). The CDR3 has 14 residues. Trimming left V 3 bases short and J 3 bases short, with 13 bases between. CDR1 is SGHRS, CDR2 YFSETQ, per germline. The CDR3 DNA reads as TGCGCCAGCAGCTCCTACGGAGGGAACTACGAGCAGTACTTC. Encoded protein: CASSSYGGNYEQYF.

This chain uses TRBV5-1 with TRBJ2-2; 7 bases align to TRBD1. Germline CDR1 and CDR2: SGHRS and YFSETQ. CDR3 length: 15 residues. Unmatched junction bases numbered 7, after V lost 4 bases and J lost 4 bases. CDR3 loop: CASSQDRVATGELFF. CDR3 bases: TGCGCCAGCAGCCAAGACAGGGTAGCCACCGGGGAGCTGTTTTTT. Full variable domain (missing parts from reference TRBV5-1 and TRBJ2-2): KAGVTQTPRYLIKTRGQQVTLSCSPISGHRSVSWYQQTPGQGLQFLFEYFSETQRNKGNFPGRFSGRQFSNSRSEMNVSTLELGDSALYLCASSQDRVATGELFFGEGSRLTVL.

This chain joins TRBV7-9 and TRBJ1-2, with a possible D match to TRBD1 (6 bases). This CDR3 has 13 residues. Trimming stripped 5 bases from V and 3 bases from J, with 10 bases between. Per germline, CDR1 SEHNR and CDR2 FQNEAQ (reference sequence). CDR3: CASSETGHYGYTF. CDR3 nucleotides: TGTGCCAGCAGCGAAACAGGGCACTATGGCTACACCTTC.

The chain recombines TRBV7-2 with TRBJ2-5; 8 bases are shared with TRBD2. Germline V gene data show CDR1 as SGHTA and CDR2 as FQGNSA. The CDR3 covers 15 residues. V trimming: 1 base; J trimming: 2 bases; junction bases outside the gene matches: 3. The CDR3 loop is CASSLVRGVQETQYF. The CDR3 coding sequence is TGTGCCAGCAGCTTAGTGCGGGGGGTGCAAGAGACCCAGTACTTC. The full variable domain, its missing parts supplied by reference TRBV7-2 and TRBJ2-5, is GAGVSQSPSNKVTEKGKDVELRCDPISGHTALYWYRQSLGQGLEFLIYFQGNSAPDKSGLPSDRFSAERTGGSVSTLTIQRTQQEDSAVYLCASSLVRGVQETQYFGPGTRLLVL.

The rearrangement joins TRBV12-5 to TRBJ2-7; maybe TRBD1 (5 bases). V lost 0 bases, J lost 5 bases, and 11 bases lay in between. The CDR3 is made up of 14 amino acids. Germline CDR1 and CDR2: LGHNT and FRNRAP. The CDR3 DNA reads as TGTGCTAGTGGTTTGGTCCCGACAGCGAACGAGCAGTACTTC. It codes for CASGLVPTANEQYF.

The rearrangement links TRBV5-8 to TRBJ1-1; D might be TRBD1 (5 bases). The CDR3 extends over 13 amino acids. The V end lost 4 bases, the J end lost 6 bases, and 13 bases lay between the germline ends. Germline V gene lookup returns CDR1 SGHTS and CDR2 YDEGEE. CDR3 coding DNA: TGTGCCAGCAGCGCCTCAGGGTTACCTGAAGCTTTCTTT. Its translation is CASSASGLPEAFF.